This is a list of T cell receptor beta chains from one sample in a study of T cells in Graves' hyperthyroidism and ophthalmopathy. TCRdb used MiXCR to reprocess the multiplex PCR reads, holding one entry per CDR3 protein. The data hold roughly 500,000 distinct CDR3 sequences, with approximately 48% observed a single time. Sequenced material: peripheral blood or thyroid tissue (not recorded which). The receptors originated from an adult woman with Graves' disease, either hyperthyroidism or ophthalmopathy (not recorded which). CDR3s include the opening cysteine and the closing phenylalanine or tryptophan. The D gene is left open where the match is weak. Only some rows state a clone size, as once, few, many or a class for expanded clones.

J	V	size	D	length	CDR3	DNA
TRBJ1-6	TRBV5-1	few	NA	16	CASSPYQGTAGSPLHF	TGCGCCAGCAGCCCATACCAGGGGACTGCTGGTTCACCCCTCCACTTT
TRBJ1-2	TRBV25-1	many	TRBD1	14	CASSEYNGTEGYTF	TGTGCCAGCAGTGAATATAATGGGACAGAGGGCTACACCTTC
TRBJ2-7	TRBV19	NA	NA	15	CASSIRSDSTYEQYF	TGTGCCAGTAGTATAAGGTCCGACAGTACCTACGAGCAGTACTTC
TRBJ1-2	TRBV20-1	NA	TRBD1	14	CSARDLQGDYGYTF	TGCAGTGCTAGAGATTTACAGGGGGACTATGGCTACACCTTC
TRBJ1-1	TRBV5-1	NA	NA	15	CASSLGRGGNTEAFF	TGCGCCAGCAGCCTCGGACGGGGGGGGAACACTGAAGCTTTCTTT
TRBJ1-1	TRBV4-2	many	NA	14	CASSQGTKNTEAFF	TGTGCCAGCAGCCAAGGGACAAAGAACACTGAAGCTTTCTTT
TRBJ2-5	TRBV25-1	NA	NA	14	CASSEYRGKETQYF	TGTGCCAGCAGTGAATATCGGGGGAAAGAGACCCAGTACTTC
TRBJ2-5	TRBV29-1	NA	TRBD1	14	CSAGTGERQETQYF	TGCAGCGCCGGGACAGGGGAGCGACAAGAGACCCAGTACTTC
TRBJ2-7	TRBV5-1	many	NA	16	CASSLASAVLIYEQYF	TGCGCCAGCAGCTTGGCCTCGGCGGTTCTCATCTACGAGCAGTACTTC
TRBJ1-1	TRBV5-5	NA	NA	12	CASSSANTEAFF	TGTGCCAGCAGCTCAGCGAACACTGAAGCTTTCTTT
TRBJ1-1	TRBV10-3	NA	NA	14	CAIREAGADTEAFF	TGTGCCATCAGGGAGGCAGGGGCGGACACTGAAGCTTTCTTT
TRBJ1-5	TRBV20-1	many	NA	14	CSARVDKGVQPQHF	TGCAGTGCTAGAGTTGACAAAGGGGTACAGCCCCAGCATTTT
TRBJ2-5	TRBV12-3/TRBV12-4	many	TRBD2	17	CASVTPTSGRPRETQYF	TGTGCCAGCGTGACCCCCACTAGCGGGAGGCCCCGGGAGACCCAGTACTTC
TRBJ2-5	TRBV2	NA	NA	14	CASSVQPYQETQYF	TGTGCCAGCAGTGTACAGCCCTACCAAGAGACCCAGTACTTC
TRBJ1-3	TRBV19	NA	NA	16	CASSDPSLRRGNTIYF	TGTGCCAGTAGCGATCCGAGCTTGAGAAGAGGAAACACCATATATTTT
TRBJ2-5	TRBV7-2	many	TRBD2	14	CASSGRGGWETQYF	TGTGCCAGTAGCGGGAGGGGTGGTTGGGAGACCCAGTACTTC
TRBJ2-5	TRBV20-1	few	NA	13	CSAPPGSRETQYF	TGCAGTGCTCCCCCGGGGAGCAGAGAGACCCAGTACTTC
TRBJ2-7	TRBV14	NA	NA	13	CASSQVTTYEQYF	TGTGCCAGCAGCCAAGTCACTACCTACGAGCAGTACTTC
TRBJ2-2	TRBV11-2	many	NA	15	CASSRGQPNPGELFF	TGTGCCAGCAGCCGAGGACAGCCCAACCCTGGGGAGCTGTTTTTT
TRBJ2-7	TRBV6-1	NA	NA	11	CASRASFGQYF	TGTGCCAGCAGGGCCTCATTCGGGCAGTACTTC
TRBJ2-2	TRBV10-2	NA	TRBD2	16	CASSESIAGATGELFF	TGCGCCAGCAGTGAGTCGATAGCGGGAGCTACCGGGGAGCTGTTTTTT
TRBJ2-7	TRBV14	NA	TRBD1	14	CASSTRQGAGEQYF	TGTGCCAGCAGCACCCGACAGGGTGCCGGGGAGCAGTACTTC
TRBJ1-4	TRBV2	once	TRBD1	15	CASSLPGQGVEKLFF	TGTGCCAGCAGCCTGCCGGGACAGGGGGTGGAAAAACTGTTTTTT
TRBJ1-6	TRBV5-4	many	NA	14	CASSRESYNSPLHF	TGTGCCAGCAGCAGGGAGAGTTATAATTCACCCCTCCACTTT
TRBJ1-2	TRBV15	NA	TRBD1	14	CATSKNRGNYGYTF	TGTGCCACCAGCAAGAACAGGGGAAACTATGGCTACACCTTC
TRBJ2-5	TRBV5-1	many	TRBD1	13	CASSPDRVETQYF	TGTGCCAGCAGCCCGGACAGGGTAGAGACCCAGTACTTC
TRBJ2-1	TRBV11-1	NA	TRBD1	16	CASSPTGTVSYNEQFF	TGTGCCAGCAGCCCGACCGGGACAGTCTCCTACAATGAGCAGTTCTTC
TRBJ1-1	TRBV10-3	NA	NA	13	CAITSSGDTEAFF	TGTGCCATCACGAGCTCCGGGGACACTGAAGCTTTCTTT
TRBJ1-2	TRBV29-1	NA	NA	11	CSLGGGYGYTF	TGCAGCTTGGGTGGCGGCTATGGCTACACCTTC
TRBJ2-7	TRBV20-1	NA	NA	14	CSARDLAYTDEQYF	TGCAGTGCTAGAGATTTGGCCTACACCGACGAGCAGTACTTC
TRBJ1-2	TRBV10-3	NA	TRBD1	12	CAIRGGQGGYTF	TGTGCCATCAGGGGAGGACAGGGTGGCTACACCTTC
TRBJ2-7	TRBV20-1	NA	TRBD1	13	CSAQRTGVGEQYF	TGCAGTGCTCAACGGACAGGGGTGGGCGAGCAGTACTTC
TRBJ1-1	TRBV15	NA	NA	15	CATSRGADFGTEAFF	TGTGCCACCAGCAGGGGGGCTGACTTTGGCACTGAAGCTTTCTTT
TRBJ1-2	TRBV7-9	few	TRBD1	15	CASSQDRTGGYGYTF	TGTGCCAGCAGCCAAGATCGGACAGGGGGGTATGGCTACACCTTC
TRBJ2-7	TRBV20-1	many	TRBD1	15	CSAQCRDRGFNEQYF	TGCAGTGCCCAATGCCGGGACAGGGGTTTCAACGAGCAGTACTTC
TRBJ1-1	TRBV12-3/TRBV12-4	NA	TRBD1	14	CASSLLGGMAEAFF	TGTGCCAGCAGCTTGCTAGGGGGCATGGCTGAAGCTTTCTTT
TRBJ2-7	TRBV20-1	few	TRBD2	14	CSASTSGGAYEQYF	TGCAGTGCTAGTACGTCGGGAGGCGCCTACGAGCAGTACTTC
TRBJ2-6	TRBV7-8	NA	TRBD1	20	CASSLGPLGQGGAGANVLTF	TGTGCCAGCAGCTTAGGTCCATTGGGACAGGGGGGGGCTGGGGCCAACGTCCTGACTTTC
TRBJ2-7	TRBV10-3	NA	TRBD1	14	CASSWDRGPVEQYF	TGTGCCAGCAGCTGGGACAGGGGACCCGTCGAGCAGTACTTC
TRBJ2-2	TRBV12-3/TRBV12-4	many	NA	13	CASSPTGTGELFF	TGTGCCAGCAGTCCCACGGGTACCGGGGAGCTGTTTTTT
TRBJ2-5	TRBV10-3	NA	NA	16	CAIRRSTGTIQETQYF	TGTGCCATCAGGAGGTCCACCGGGACAATACAAGAGACCCAGTACTTC
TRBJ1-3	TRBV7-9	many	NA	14	CASSLKGSGNTIYF	TGTGCCAGCAGCTTAAAAGGGTCTGGAAACACCATATATTTT
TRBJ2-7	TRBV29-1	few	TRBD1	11	CSVWDRDEQYF	TGCAGCGTTTGGGACAGGGACGAGCAGTACTTC
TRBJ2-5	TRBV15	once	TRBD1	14	CATSRGQGGGTQYF	TGTGCCACCAGCAGAGGACAGGGTGGAGGGACCCAGTACTTC
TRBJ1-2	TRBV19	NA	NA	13	CASSIPGDDGYTF	TGTGCCAGTAGTATTCCAGGGGACGATGGCTACACCTTC
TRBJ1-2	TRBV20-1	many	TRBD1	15	CSARRKGAGHYGYTF	TGCAGTGCTAGAAGGAAGGGGGCCGGACACTATGGCTACACCTTC
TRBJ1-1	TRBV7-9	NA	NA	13	CASTMTENTEAFF	TGTGCCAGCACCATGACAGAGAACACTGAAGCTTTCTTT
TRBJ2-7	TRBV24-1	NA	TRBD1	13	CATGGDRGYEQYF	TGTGCCACCGGAGGAGACAGGGGCTACGAGCAGTACTTC
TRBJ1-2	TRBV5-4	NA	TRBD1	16	CASSPWTGTSNYGYTF	TGTGCCAGCAGCCCCTGGACAGGGACATCCAACTATGGCTACACCTTC
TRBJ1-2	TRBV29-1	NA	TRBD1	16	CSVVGGSYPFHYGYTF	TGCAGCGTTGTAGGGGGCAGCTATCCGTTTCACTATGGCTACACCTTC
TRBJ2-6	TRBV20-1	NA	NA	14	CSASGDSGANVLTF	TGCAGTGCTAGTGGAGACTCTGGGGCCAACGTCCTGACTTTC
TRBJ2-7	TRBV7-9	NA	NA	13	CASSITRGYEQYF	TGTGCCAGCAGTATCACACGAGGGTACGAGCAGTACTTC
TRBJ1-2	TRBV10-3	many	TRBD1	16	CAISDFGTGVFGGYTF	TGTGCCATCAGTGACTTCGGAACAGGGGTCTTCGGAGGCTACACCTTC
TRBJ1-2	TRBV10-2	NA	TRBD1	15	CASSETRDRTLGYTF	TGCGCCAGCAGTGAGACCCGGGACAGGACCCTTGGCTACACCTTC